This entry lists 26 T cell receptor beta chains sequenced from one sample in a study of blood T cell repertoires in COVID-19. This table comes from immunoSEQ multiplex PCR, and its TCRdb copy is limited to in-frame clones, with some not included. The sample carries 450,000 to 600,000 clones, about nine tenths recorded once. The sample consisted of PBMCs or T cells enriched from blood (not recorded which). These receptors were obtained from a woman younger than 30 who had recovered from COVID-19.

The J gene is TRBJ2-2, the V gene TRBV7-2; 11 positions agree with TRBD2. Looked up from germline, CDR1 is SGHTA and CDR2 is FQGNSA. V trimming: 2 bases; J trimming: 8 bases; junction bases outside the gene matches: 4. This CDR3 has 15 amino acids. The CDR3 DNA sequence: TGTGCCAGCAGCTTATCTCTAGCGGGGGGAGGGGAGCTGTTTTTT. Translating it yields CASSLSLAGGGELFF.

The chain couples TRBV29-1 to TRBJ1-2; tentatively, D is TRBD1 (5 bases). Germline V lookup: CDR1 SQVTM, CDR2 ANQGSEA. V was cut by 3 bases and J by 4 bases, with 12 bases left in between. The CDR3 covers 13 residues. Written as DNA, the CDR3 is TGCAGCGTTGAGCCAGGGCTGGGCTATGGCTACACCTTC. It translates to CSVEPGLGYGYTF.

CDR3 nucleotide sequence: TGTGCCAGTAGTCCGGACAAAGCTAGCACAGATACGCAGTATTTT. This translates into CASSPDKASTDTQYF. This rearrangement joins TRBV19 to TRBJ2-3, with D tentatively TRBD1 (5 bases). Germline V gene data show CDR1 as LNHDA and CDR2 as SQIVND (reference sequence). The CDR3 spans 15 residues. The ends were cut back, 5 bases at V and 0 bases at J, with 12 bases in the middle.

This chain links TRBV30 with TRBJ1-1; D call uncertain. In germline, CDR1 is GTSNPN, CDR2 SVGIG (reference sequence). CDR3 length equals 12 residues. Trimming took off 2 bases at V and 0 bases at J, with 4 bases between the two ends. DNA of the CDR3: TGTGCCTGGAGTCTTGTGAACACTGAAGCTTTCTTT. It specifies CAWSLVNTEAFF.

The chain uses TRBV5-1 and TRBJ1-2; 9 bases match TRBD1. This CDR3 region has 12 residues. CDR1 and CDR2 (germline): SGHRS, YFSETQ. The V segment lost 8 bases and the J segment 6 bases; nucleotides outside the gene matches: 5. DNA of the CDR3: TGCGCCAGTGCACAGGGGGCGGATGGCTACACCTTC. Its protein product is CASAQGADGYTF. Together with reference TRBV5-1 and TRBJ1-2, the CDR3 gives the full variable domain: KAGVTQTPRYLIKTRGQQVTLSCSPISGHRSVSWYQQTPGQGLQFLFEYFSETQRNKGNFPGRFSGRQFSNSRSEMNVSTLELGDSALYLCASAQGADGYTFGSGTRLTVV.

V and J are TRBV28 and TRBJ1-5; 8 positions agree with TRBD1. Germline CDR1 is MDHEN and CDR2 is SYDVKM. V was pared by 4 bases and J by 6 bases, with 8 bases of the junction left unmatched. The CDR3 has 15 amino acids. The CDR3 coding sequence is TGTGCCAGCAGTTATGCGACAGGGGTGAGTCAGCCCCAGCATTTT. It yields the protein CASSYATGVSQPQHF.

The chain is built from TRBV19 and TRBJ1-2, with 7 bases lining up with TRBD1. The CDR3 runs to 17 residues. Germline CDR1 reads LNHDA; CDR2 reads SQIVND (reference sequence). Unmatched junction bases numbered 15, after V lost 4 bases and J lost 4 bases. The CDR3 bases are TGTGCCAGTAGTACGAGTGATACCTTCCGGGACAGCTATGGCTACACCTTC. This translates into CASSTSDTFRDSYGYTF.

The CDR3 DNA sequence: TGTGCCAGCAGCTTTGGGGGCGAAGATACGCAGTATTTT. This encodes CASSFGGEDTQYF. This chain links TRBV7-9 with TRBJ2-3; a weak D match, TRBD1 (6 bases). This CDR3 spans 13 amino acids. V lost 3 bases, J lost 5 bases, and 9 bases lay in between. Germline lookup yields CDR1 SEHNR and CDR2 FQNEAQ (reference sequence).

Points on this clone: Other DNA sequences from this sample encode an identical CDR3 as well. The chain recombines TRBV2 with TRBJ1-2; 7 bases are a match to TRBD1. Germline CDR1 SNHLY, CDR2 FYNNEI. After removal of 4 bases from V and 4 bases from J, the junction contained 3 bases not matched to a gene. The length of the CDR3 is 13 residues. The CDR3: CASSGQGGYGYTF. DNA for the CDR3: TGTGCCAGCAGTGGACAGGGCGGCTATGGCTACACCTTC.

The chain links TRBV5-1 to TRBJ1-1, with TRBD1 identical over 8 bases. In germline, CDR1 is SGHRS, CDR2 YFSETQ. The junction had 6 bases not matched to a gene; V was cut back by 4 bases and J by 1 base. The CDR3 consists of 15 residues. The CDR3 loop reads CASSMRQGQNTEAFF. In DNA, the CDR3 is TGCGCCAGCAGCATGAGACAGGGGCAGAACACTGAAGCTTTCTTT. Supplemented by reference TRBV5-1 and TRBJ1-1, the full variable domain reads KAGVTQTPRYLIKTRGQQVTLSCSPISGHRSVSWYQQTPGQGLQFLFEYFSETQRNKGNFPGRFSGRQFSNSRSEMNVSTLELGDSALYLCASSMRQGQNTEAFFGQGTRLTVV.

This chain connects TRBV28 to TRBJ1-1; D is perhaps TRBD1 (6 bases). The CDR3 length is 15 residues. V was trimmed by 5 bases and J by 5 bases, leaving 18 bases between them. Germline CDR1 and CDR2: MDHEN and SYDVKM. CDR3 loop: CASSPAGGQRTEAFF. CDR3 DNA sequence: TGTGCCAGCAGTCCAGCCGGGGGGCAGAGGACTGAAGCTTTCTTT.

V usage is TRBV11-2 and J usage is TRBJ2-5, with 10 positions matching TRBD2. Germline CDR1 is SGHAT and CDR2 is FQNNGV. The CDR3 contains 15 residues. The junction had 8 bases not matched to a gene; V was cut back by 5 bases and J by 5 bases. DNA of the CDR3: TGTGCCAGCAGCCCCTTAGCGGGGGGAGTCGAGACCCAGTACTTC. It encodes CASSPLAGGVETQYF. Filled out from reference TRBV11-2 and TRBJ2-5, the complete variable domain reads EAGVAQSPRYKIIEKRQSVAFWCNPISGHATLYWYQQILGQGPKLLIQFQNNGVVDDSQLPKDRFSAERLKGVDSTLKIQPAKLEDSAVYLCASSPLAGGVETQYFGPGTRLLVL.

The chain is built from TRBV7-3 and TRBJ2-1; D might be TRBD1 (5 bases). V gave up 0 bases and J gave up 2 bases, with 11 bases separating them. This CDR3 is built from 16 residues. Germline-derived CDR1 and CDR2 are SGHTA and FQGTGA. CDR3: CASSLTGAFPYNEQFF. The CDR3, as DNA: TGTGCCAGCAGCTTAACAGGGGCATTCCCCTACAATGAGCAGTTCTTC.

The chain has TRBV2 and TRBJ1-6; 10 nucleotides match TRBD1. Germline V gene sequence: CDR1 SNHLY, CDR2 FYNNEI. The CDR3 consists of 15 residues. V lost 6 bases, J lost 8 bases, and 7 bases stayed unmatched. The CDR3 region has the DNA TGTGCCAGCAGGGACAGGGGGGGTCAGGATTCACCCCTCCACTTT. The encoded protein is CASRDRGGQDSPLHF.

V and J are TRBV6-2 or TRBV6-3 and TRBJ2-7; 10 nucleotides match TRBD1. The junction had 7 bases not matched to a gene; V was cut back by 5 bases and J by 3 bases. The CDR3 is 15 residues long. Per the germline V gene, CDR1 is MNHEY and CDR2 is SVGEGT. Here the CDR3 reads CASSPRRDRGYEQYF. The DNA of the CDR3 is TGTGCCAGCAGTCCCCGCCGGGACAGGGGCTACGAGCAGTACTTC.

The rearrangement uses TRBV4-2 and TRBJ2-5; the match to TRBD1 covers 8 bases. V lost 4 bases and J lost 2; bases outside the gene matches: 0. Germline V gene lookup returns CDR1 LGHNA and CDR2 YNFKEQ. CDR3 length: 13 residues. DNA for the CDR3: TGTGCCAGCAGCCGGGACAGGCAAGAGACCCAGTACTTC. Amino acids: CASSRDRQETQYF.

The chain uses TRBV5-1 and TRBJ2-7; no reliable D call. The V end was cut by 2 bases, the J end by 5 bases, with 14 bases between. CDR1 and CDR2 from the germline V gene are SGHRS and YFSETQ. The CDR3 length is 14 residues. The CDR3 loop reads CASSLSPPPDEQYF. Written as DNA, the CDR3 is TGCGCCAGCAGCTTAAGTCCCCCTCCGGACGAGCAGTACTTC.

The genes are TRBV10-1 and TRBJ2-7; TRBD2 might be the D (6 bases). V lost 2 bases and J lost 3, with 11 bases in between. Germline CDR1 is WNHNN and CDR2 is SYGVQD (reference sequence). CDR3 size: 14 residues. CDR3 sequence (DNA): TGCGCCAGCAGTGAGGGGCTAGCGAACTACGAGCAGTACTTC. It encodes CASSEGLANYEQYF.

Only one count was recorded for this clone. This rearrangement joins TRBV6-5 to TRBJ1-4, with D possibly being TRBD1 (6 bases). CDR1 MNHEY and CDR2 SVGAGI come from the germline V gene. This CDR3 spans 14 amino acids. V lost 3 bases to trimming and J lost 8 bases, with 13 bases between them. The CDR3: CASSYAGDGEKLFF. The CDR3, as DNA: TGTGCCAGCAGTTATGCAGGGGATGGGGAAAAACTGTTTTTT.

V usage is TRBV11-3 and J usage is TRBJ1-1; D gene ambiguous. The CDR3 spans 13 residues. The V end lost 3 bases, the J end lost 1 base, and 6 bases lay between the germline ends. CDR1 is SGHNT, CDR2 YENEEA, per germline. The CDR3 is CASSLGSNTEAFF. CDR3 sequence (DNA): TGTGCCAGCAGCTTGGGCTCGAACACTGAAGCTTTCTTT.

This clone appeared a few times. This chain connects TRBV19 to TRBJ1-5; possibly TRBD1 for D (5 bases). Trimming left V 9 bases short and J 4 bases short, with 13 bases between. Germline V gene data show CDR1 as LNHDA and CDR2 as SQIVND (reference sequence). The CDR3 runs 13 residues. The CDR3 DNA sequence: TGTGCCAGCAATCGCCAGGGAAATCAGCCCCAGCATTTT. Amino acid sequence: CASNRQGNQPQHF.

The chain uses TRBV5-6 and TRBJ1-1, with D uncertain. CDR1 and CDR2 (germline): SGHDT, YYEEEE. V lost 0 bases, J lost 3 bases, and 6 bases lay in between. This CDR3 spans 13 amino acids. CDR3 region: CASSLAVYTEAFF. CDR3 DNA sequence: TGTGCCAGCAGCTTGGCGGTATACACTGAAGCTTTCTTT.

The chain recombines TRBV7-9 with TRBJ2-1; D remains unclear. Trimming took off 5 bases at V and 10 bases at J, with 12 bases between the two ends. This CDR3 is 12 amino acids long. The V gene's germline CDR1 is SEHNR and CDR2 FQNEAQ (reference sequence). DNA of the CDR3: TGTGCCAGCAGCCCCCCGGCGGCCGAGCAGTTCTTC. Residues: CASSPPAAEQFF.

The chain is built from TRBV28 and TRBJ1-5; D gene uncertain. There are 13 residues in the CDR3. Trimming left V 3 bases short and J 5 bases short, with 8 bases between. Per the germline V gene, CDR1 is MDHEN and CDR2 is SYDVKM. CDR3 nucleotides: TGTGCCAGCAGTTTCCCCCCCGATCAGCCCCAGCATTTT. Translating gives CASSFPPDQPQHF.

The genes are TRBV19 and TRBJ1-1; 12 positions match TRBD1. V gave up 0 bases and J gave up 10 bases; unmatched junction bases: 12. This CDR3 comprises 17 residues. Germline V gene sequence: CDR1 LNHDA, CDR2 SQIVND (reference sequence). CDR3 in DNA: TGTGCCAGTAGTATAGATGCCCCGGGACAGGGGGCGCGTACAGCTTTCTTT. This sequence encodes CASSIDAPGQGARTAFF.

The V and J genes are TRBV28 and TRBJ1-2, with D possibly TRBD1 on 6 matching bases. The V gene's germline CDR1 is MDHEN and CDR2 SYDVKM. Trimming shortened V by 5 bases and J by 4 bases, and 11 bases separated the two germline ends. This CDR3 spans 13 amino acids. The CDR3 reads CASSPQGTYGYTF. The CDR3 coding sequence is TGTGCCAGCAGTCCTCAGGGGACCTATGGCTACACCTTC.